The 2 T cell receptor beta chains below come from one sample, sequenced in a study of beta chain features in type 1 diabetes. The authors reverse transcribed all of the isolated RNA, so sequencing captured expressed TCRB transcripts. The table came from immunoSEQ multiplex PCR; TCRdb's copy has only in-frame clones and leaves some out. The table lists over 700,000 clones, 15% to 20% of them singletons. The sequenced sample consisted of naive CD4+ T cells from blood. Every receptor here comes from a woman under 30 in good health.

The sample holds a few counts of this clone. This rearrangement joins TRBV7-6 to TRBJ1-1; no clear D gene. V was trimmed by 5 bases and J by 4 bases, leaving 11 bases between them. CDR1 SGHVS and CDR2 FNYEAQ come from the germline V gene. CDR3 length: 13 residues. CDR3 region: CASSNRLSTEAFF. The CDR3 DNA is TGTGCCAGCAGCAATAGACTGTCCACTGAAGCTTTCTTT.

This chain uses TRBV11-2 with TRBJ2-2, with a weak D call TRBD2 (5 bases). The CDR3 covers 15 residues. Germline V gene lookup returns CDR1 SGHAT and CDR2 FQNNGV. Trimming pared 4 bases from V and 5 bases from J, leaving 14 bases between. In DNA, the CDR3 is TGTGCCAGCAGCTACACTAGATTGGGGACCGGGGAGCTGTTTTTT. Its translation: CASSYTRLGTGELFF. Full variable domain (rest looked up from reference TRBV11-2 and TRBJ2-2): EAGVAQSPRYKIIEKRQSVAFWCNPISGHATLYWYQQILGQGPKLLIQFQNNGVVDDSQLPKDRFSAERLKGVDSTLKIQPAKLEDSAVYLCASSYTRLGTGELFFGEGSRLTVL.